The 17 T cell receptor beta chains presented below share a single source sample, sequenced in a study of CD4 T cells in relation to SARS-CoV-2 and coronaviruses. These receptors lack a known antigen. Assay used: immunoSEQ multiplex PCR; TCRdb lists only in-frame clones, some missing. This table holds 35,000 to 45,000 clones, about 80% found once. Sequencing was done on a sample of naive CD4+ T cells from PBMCs, cultured in vitro. Subset meaning: naive CD4+ T cells isolated by negative enrichment. Receptors originate from an adult with COVID-19.

The genes are TRBV19 and TRBJ1-4; the D gene is possibly TRBD1 (5 bases). The germline V gene encodes CDR1 LNHDA and CDR2 SQIVND (reference sequence). Deletions cut 6 bases from V and 2 bases from J, with 16 bases between. The length of the CDR3 is 16 residues. CDR3 sequence reads: CASSPGRGATNEKLFF. The CDR3, as DNA: TGTGCCAGTAGCCCCGGAAGGGGTGCCACTAATGAAAAACTGTTTTTT.

This clone was recorded only once. The chain uses TRBV7-2 and TRBJ1-2; 7 nucleotides agree with TRBD1. The V gene's germline CDR1 is SGHTA and CDR2 FQGNSA. The CDR3 is made up of 15 amino acids. Trimming cost V 1 base and J 3 bases; bases outside gene matches: 5. In DNA, the CDR3 is TGTGCCAGCAGCTTAGTCACGGGACAGCACTATGGCTACACCTTC. This encodes CASSLVTGQHYGYTF.

The chain employs TRBV12-2 and TRBJ2-1; the DNA was not used to check the table's D call, TRBD2. TRBV12-2 is tagged as a pseudogene. This CDR3 has 15 amino acids. CDR3 protein: CASRSDCLGLNEQFF. The CDR3 DNA sequence: TGTGCAAGTCGCTCGGACTGTTTAGGGTTGAATGAGCAGTTCTTC.

The chain uses TRBV7-2 and TRBJ2-7, with TRBD2 identical over 11 bases. This CDR3 spans 18 amino acids. The J segment lost 0 bases and the V segment lost 5 bases, leaving 12 bases of the junction unmatched. CDR1 SGHTA and CDR2 FQGNSA come from the germline V gene. The CDR3 region has the DNA TGTGCCAGCAGCCAGTGGGGACTAGCGGTTACAGCCTCCTACGAGCAGTACTTC. This encodes CASSQWGLAVTASYEQYF.

This clone was recorded once. J is TRBJ2-1 and V is TRBV29-1; TRBD2 matches 10 bases. CDR3 size: 11 residues. Germline loops: CDR1 SQVTM, CDR2 ANQGSEA. The junction had 8 bases not matched to a gene; V was cut back by 7 bases and J by 14 bases. CDR3 sequence reads: CSAQREGGEFF. CDR3 DNA: TGCAGCGCACAGCGGGAGGGCGGGGAGTTCTTC.

This sequence joins TRBV6-1 and TRBJ2-5; TRBD1 might be the D (6 bases). The CDR3 has 14 amino acids. Germline-derived CDR1 and CDR2 are MNHNS and SASEGT. V was shortened by 1 base and J by 9 bases, with 15 bases between the two germline ends. The CDR3 DNA reads as TGTGCCAGCAGTGAAGTGGGTCCAGGGGATCCCCAGTACTTC. This sequence encodes CASSEVGPGDPQYF.

CDR3 sequence: CASRTGASVSTDTQYF. The CDR3 DNA is TGCGCCAGCAGGACGGGGGCGTCGGTGAGCACAGATACGCAGTATTTT. The chain is built from TRBV5-1 and TRBJ2-3, with D perhaps given as TRBD1 or TRBD2 (6 bases each). CDR3 length: 16 amino acids. Germline V lookup: CDR1 SGHRS, CDR2 YFSETQ. Trimming removed 5 bases at V and 0 bases at J, with 16 bases between.

The rearrangement links TRBV7-2 to TRBJ2-3; tentative D call: TRBD1 (6 bases). The V gene lost 6 bases and the J gene lost 4 bases, with 14 bases spanning the gap. The length of the CDR3 is 14 residues. Germline V lookup: CDR1 SGHTA, CDR2 FQGNSA. CDR3 residues: CASRLGASADTQYF. As DNA, the CDR3 is TGTGCCAGCAGGTTGGGGGCCAGCGCAGATACGCAGTATTTT. Combining the CDR3 with reference TRBV7-2 and TRBJ2-3 gives the whole variable domain GAGVSQSPSNKVTEKGKDVELRCDPISGHTALYWYRQSLGQGLEFLIYFQGNSAPDKSGLPSDRFSAERTGGSVSTLTIQRTQQEDSAVYLCASRLGASADTQYFGPGTRLTVL.

A few counts support this clone. The chain is built from TRBV4-2 and TRBJ1-5; D remains ambiguous. The CDR3 covers 15 residues. CDR1 and CDR2 (germline): LGHNA, YNFKEQ. Trimming pared 0 bases from V and 1 base from J, leaving 7 bases between. The CDR3 nucleotides read TGTGCCAGCAGCCAAGACGAGGGAAGCAATCAGCCCCAGCATTTT. Its translation is CASSQDEGSNQPQHF.

This clone was picked up one time. The genes are TRBV28 and TRBJ2-7; D may be TRBD1 (6 bases). Germline CDR1 MDHEN, CDR2 SYDVKM. Trimming took 3 bases from V and 3 from J, leaving 12 bases between them. The CDR3 is made up of 14 amino acids. The CDR3 region has the DNA TGTGCCAGCAGTTTGGAGGACAGAAGCTACGAGCAGTACTTC. Its protein is CASSLEDRSYEQYF. Based on the CDR3 plus reference TRBV28 and TRBJ2-7, the full variable domain is DVKVTQSSRYLVKRTGEKVFLECVQDMDHENMFWYRQDPGLGLRLIYFSYDVKMKEKGDIPEGYSVSREKKERFSLILESASTNQTSMYLCASSLEDRSYEQYFGPGTRLTVT.

This rearrangement joins TRBV6-5 to TRBJ1-2; D is unresolved. The CDR3 extends over 12 amino acids. The V gene's germline CDR1 is MNHEY and CDR2 SVGAGI. Trimming removed 7 bases from V and 5 bases from J, with 11 bases in between. CDR3 coding DNA: TGTGCCAGCAAGGGATCGGGTTATGGCTACACCTTC. It specifies CASKGSGYGYTF.

The chain couples TRBV9 to TRBJ2-5; weak D call: TRBD1 (6 bases). The CDR3 spans 14 residues. V lost 0 bases and J 0 bases, leaving 6 bases between the germline ends. Germline CDR1 is SGDLS and CDR2 is YYNGEE. Here the CDR3 DNA reads TGTGCCAGCAGCGTAGGGACAGACCAAGAGACCCAGTACTTC. Residues: CASSVGTDQETQYF. The variable domain in full, completed from reference TRBV9 and TRBJ2-5, reads DSGVTQTPKHLITATGQRVTLRCSPRSGDLSVYWYQQSLDQGLQFLIQYYNGEERAKGNILERFSAQQFPDLHSELNLSSLELGDSALYFCASSVGTDQETQYFGPGTRLLVL.

The chain links TRBV6-4 to TRBJ2-3; D is perhaps TRBD1 (5 bases). The germline V and J ends were trimmed by 2 bases and 4 bases, with 7 bases remaining between them. The CDR3 extends over 13 amino acids. Germline V CDR1 and CDR2: MRHNA, SNTAGT. The CDR3 protein is CASSDQGADTQYF. DNA of the CDR3: TGTGCCAGCAGTGACCAGGGTGCAGATACGCAGTATTTT.

The chain carries TRBV19 and TRBJ2-7, with D perhaps matching TRBD1 (6 bases). Per germline, CDR1 LNHDA and CDR2 SQIVND (reference sequence). The CDR3 runs to 15 residues. V shed 5 bases and J shed 3 bases, with 17 bases lying between them. CDR3 sequence (DNA): TGTGCCAGTAGTTTCGCCGGGACACTTCACTACGAGCAGTACTTC. Translating gives CASSFAGTLHYEQYF.

The genes are TRBV28 and TRBJ2-2; D is ambiguous. Trimming cost V 7 bases and J 3 bases, with 6 bases left between them. Germline V gene lookup returns CDR1 MDHEN and CDR2 SYDVKM. The CDR3 extends over 12 amino acids. In DNA form, the CDR3 reads TGTGCCAGCACCCAGTACACCGGGGAGCTGTTTTTT. Translation: CASTQYTGELFF.

A single count supports this clone. The chain is built from TRBV4-1 and TRBJ2-3; 12 positions agree with TRBD2. V shed 1 base and J 11 bases; nucleotides not matched to a gene: 10. Germline V lookup: CDR1 MGHRA, CDR2 YSYEKL. CDR3 length: 16 residues. DNA for the CDR3: TGCGCCAGCAGCCAAGTTCTAGCGGGAGGGCCGGCAGGGCAGTATTTT. This sequence encodes CASSQVLAGGPAGQYF.

This sequence joins TRBV24-1 and TRBJ2-1, with D perhaps matching TRBD2 (6 bases). The germline V and J ends were trimmed by 6 bases and 1 base, with 12 bases remaining between them. Germline-derived CDR1 and CDR2 are KGHDR and SFDVKD. CDR3 size: 15 residues. The CDR3 loop reads CATSKGSGSYNEQFF. DNA for the CDR3: TGTGCCACCAGTAAGGGTAGCGGTTCCTACAATGAGCAGTTCTTC.